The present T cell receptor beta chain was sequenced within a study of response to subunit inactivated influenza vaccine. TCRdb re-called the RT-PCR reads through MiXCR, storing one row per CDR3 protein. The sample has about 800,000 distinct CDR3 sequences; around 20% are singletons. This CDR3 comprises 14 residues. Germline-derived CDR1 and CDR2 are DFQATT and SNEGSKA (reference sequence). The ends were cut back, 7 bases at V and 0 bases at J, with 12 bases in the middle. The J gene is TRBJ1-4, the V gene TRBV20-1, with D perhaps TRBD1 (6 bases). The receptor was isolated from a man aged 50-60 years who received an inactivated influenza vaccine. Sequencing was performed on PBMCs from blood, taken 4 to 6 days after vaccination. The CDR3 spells CSVKTGATNEKLFF. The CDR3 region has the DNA TGCAGTGTCAAGACAGGAGCAACTAATGAAAAACTGTTTTTT.